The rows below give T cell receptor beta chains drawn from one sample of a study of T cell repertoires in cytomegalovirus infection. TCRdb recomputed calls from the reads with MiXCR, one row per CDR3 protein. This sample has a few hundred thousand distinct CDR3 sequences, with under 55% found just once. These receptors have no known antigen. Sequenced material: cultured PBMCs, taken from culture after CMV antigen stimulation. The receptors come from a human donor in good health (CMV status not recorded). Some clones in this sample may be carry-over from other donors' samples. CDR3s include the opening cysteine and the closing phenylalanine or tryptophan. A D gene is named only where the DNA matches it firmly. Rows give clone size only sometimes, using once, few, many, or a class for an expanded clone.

TGTGCCAGCAGTGATTTGGAATCACCCCTCCACTTT CASSDLESPLHF TRBJ1-6 TRBV2 - -
TGTGCCAGCAGCTTGGGGGGGACCGCGACGGCGTACTTC CASSLGGTATAYF TRBJ2-7 TRBV7-2 - TRBD2
TGTGCCAGTAGCCGAAGTTTCGGTCAGCCCCAGCATTTT CASSRSFGQPQHF TRBJ1-5 TRBV19 - -
TGTGCCAGCAGTTTAATGGCTCTGAACACCGGGGAGCTGTTTTTT CASSLMALNTGELFF TRBJ2-2 TRBV12-3/TRBV12-4 few -
TGTGCCAGCTCTTCCGGGACTAGCAACACCGGGGAGCTGTTTTTT CASSSGTSNTGELFF TRBJ2-2 TRBV18 few TRBD2
TGTGCCAGTACCGGGGTCTCCTACGAGCAGTACTTC CASTGVSYEQYF TRBJ2-7 TRBV28 - -
TGCAGTGCTGGAGACAGGGTCTCTGGAAACACCATATATTTT CSAGDRVSGNTIYF TRBJ1-3 TRBV20-1 - TRBD1
TGTGCCAGCAGCTCCCAGTCCGGGGACAGCTGGGAGACCCAGTACTTC CASSSQSGDSWETQYF TRBJ2-5 TRBV11-2 - TRBD1
TGCGCCAGCAGCCACAGATACCTCTCTGGAAACACCATATATTTT CASSHRYLSGNTIYF TRBJ1-3 TRBV4-3 - -
TGCGCCAGCAGCCACGGGACTAGCGGGAGCTTGGGGGAGCTGTTTTTT CASSHGTSGSLGELFF TRBJ2-2 TRBV4-1 - TRBD2
TGCGCCAGCAGTGAGAACCTAGCGGGAGCTTCCACAGATACGCAGTATTTT CASSENLAGASTDTQYF TRBJ2-3 TRBV10-2 - TRBD2
TGTGCCAGCAGCACGACAGGGGCAGAAGAGACCCAGTACTTC CASSTTGAEETQYF TRBJ2-5 TRBV7-9 - TRBD1
TGTGCCAGCAGTCTAGGCCCCGAGCAGTACTTC CASSLGPEQYF TRBJ2-7 TRBV12-3/TRBV12-4 many -
TGCAGTGCTAGGTTTCAGGGGTTGTATAATTCACCCCTCCACTTT CSARFQGLYNSPLHF TRBJ1-6 TRBV20-1 few -
TGTGCCAGCACCCCCCGATTAGGCGATTCCGAGCAGTACTTC CASTPRLGDSEQYF TRBJ2-7 TRBV7-2 - -
TGTGCCAGCAGCTTCGACCCAGGGGGCAAAAACATTCAGTACTTC CASSFDPGGKNIQYF TRBJ2-4 TRBV7-2 - TRBD1
TGTGCCAGCAGCTCCCGACTAGCGAGGGACGAGCAGTACTTC CASSSRLARDEQYF TRBJ2-7 TRBV7-2 few TRBD2
TGTGCCAGCAGTCGTGGGTCGGCTGGGCAGTTCTTC CASSRGSAGQFF TRBJ2-1 TRBV25-1 - -
TGTGCCAGCAGCCCCTTCGGGGCCCCGACTAGCGACAGCACAGATACGCAGTATTTT CASSPFGAPTSDSTDTQYF TRBJ2-3 TRBV7-4 - TRBD2
TGTGCCAGCAGTTACTCGCGACTAGCGGTGAATGAGCAGTTCTTC CASSYSRLAVNEQFF TRBJ2-1 TRBV6-5 - TRBD2
TGTGCCAGTAGTATGCTCCAGGGATCGAGGAGCACTGAAGCTTTCTTT CASSMLQGSRSTEAFF TRBJ1-1 TRBV19 few -
TGTGCCAGCAGTTTTTGGAGGGCGGGGGGCTACACCTTC CASSFWRAGGYTF TRBJ1-2 TRBV12-3/TRBV12-4 once -
TGCAGTGCTAGAGATCTCGGCGGGAGCTCCTACGAGCAGTACTTC CSARDLGGSSYEQYF TRBJ2-7 TRBV20-1 - TRBD2
TGTGCCAGCAGTTCCCTCAGGGGGCAAACAGATACGCAGTATTTT CASSSLRGQTDTQYF TRBJ2-3 TRBV6-5 - TRBD1
TGTGCCATCAGGCGGGGGGGCGGAGATGAGCAGTTCTTC CAIRRGGGDEQFF TRBJ2-1 TRBV10-3 - TRBD2
TGCGCCAGCGGCCGGGACAGGGGTTTGGAGGGGCCCTACGAGCAGTACTTC CASGRDRGLEGPYEQYF TRBJ2-7 TRBV23-1 once TRBD1
TGTGCCAGCAGTACTACCCCGACAGGGAATTCACCCCTCCACTTT CASSTTPTGNSPLHF TRBJ1-6 TRBV6-1 - TRBD1
TGTGCCAGCAGCTTAGGATCGTCACAAGAGACCCAGTACTTC CASSLGSSQETQYF TRBJ2-5 TRBV7-2 few -
TGTGCCAGCAGTTACCCGGACAGGGGGAATTCACCCCTCCACTTT CASSYPDRGNSPLHF TRBJ1-6 TRBV6-8 - TRBD1
TGTGCCAGCAGCTTCGGGGCAGGGGTAAACTATGGCTACACCTTC CASSFGAGVNYGYTF TRBJ1-2 TRBV5-4 - -
TGTGCCAGCAGCACAGGACAGGGACAAGAGACCCAGTACTTC CASSTGQGQETQYF TRBJ2-5 TRBV7-2 few TRBD1
TGTGCCAGCAGCTTGATGGGACAAGACTACGAGCAGTACTTC CASSLMGQDYEQYF TRBJ2-7 TRBV7-2 - -
TGTGCCAGCAGTCCGACCACTAGCGGGGATTTTAACTACGAGCAGTACTTC CASSPTTSGDFNYEQYF TRBJ2-7 TRBV6-5 - TRBD2
TGTGCCAGCAGCTCCCTGGACAGACTGAATGAGCAGTTCTTC CASSSLDRLNEQFF TRBJ2-1 TRBV7-7 few -
TGTGCCAGCAGGACAGGGGGACACACCGGGGAGCTGTTTTTT CASRTGGHTGELFF TRBJ2-2 TRBV6-6 few TRBD1
TGTGCCAGCAGGCGGGGCAGGGGCCTTAGTACTGAAGCTTTCTTT CASRRGRGLSTEAFF TRBJ1-1 TRBV2 - -
TGTGCCAGCAGCTACAGGGTCGTTGCTTCACCCCTCCACTTT CASSYRVVASPLHF TRBJ1-6 TRBV12-3/TRBV12-4 few -
TGCAGTGCAGAGGCGGCTAGCGGGAGTGATGAGCAGTTCTTC CSAEAASGSDEQFF TRBJ2-1 TRBV20-1 - TRBD2
TGTGCCAGCAGCCCTCCCCGGACTAGCGGGAGGTATGAGCAGTTCTTC CASSPPRTSGRYEQFF TRBJ2-1 TRBV12-3/TRBV12-4 - TRBD2
TGCAGTGCTGAAAGGGGAAGCTCCTACGAGCAGTACTTC CSAERGSSYEQYF TRBJ2-7 TRBV20-1 - -
TGTGCCAGCAGCTTAGTTCGAGGGAGAGGACACGAGCAGTACTTC CASSLVRGRGHEQYF TRBJ2-7 TRBV7-8 few -
TGTGCCAGCAGTTCCCAGGGGGCGGATGAGCAGTTCTTC CASSSQGADEQFF TRBJ2-1 TRBV6-5 - TRBD1
TGTGCCAGCAGCCCCACGTCTGGGCGCGGGGGCTACACCTTC CASSPTSGRGGYTF TRBJ1-2 TRBV7-6 - -
TGTGCCAGCAGCTTACAGTTTGAGGAAAACAATGAGCAGTTCTTC CASSLQFEENNEQFF TRBJ2-1 TRBV7-9 many -
TGTGCCAGCAGCTTAGGGTCGTCCGGGACCCAGTACTTC CASSLGSSGTQYF TRBJ2-5 TRBV7-2 - -
TGCGCCAGCAGCACGCCCGGGGCCTCGGCGGGAGAGACCCAGTACTTC CASSTPGASAGETQYF TRBJ2-5 TRBV5-1 - -
TGCGCCAGCAGCTTATTGATTCGTGGTCAGCCCCAGCATTTT CASSLLIRGQPQHF TRBJ1-5 TRBV5-1 - -
TGTGCCAGTAGGAACGCCGAATATAGCAATCAGCCCCAGCATTTT CASRNAEYSNQPQHF TRBJ1-5 TRBV19 medium-sized -
TGTGCCAGCAGTGAGAGCCCACGGGGACTTACTAACTATGGCTACACCTTC CASSESPRGLTNYGYTF TRBJ1-2 TRBV25-1 few -
TGTGCCAGCAGCCCTAGGACTAGGTCCTACAATGAGCAGTTCTTC CASSPRTRSYNEQFF TRBJ2-1 TRBV7-2 - TRBD2
TGTGCCAGCAGCCAAAGACTAGCGGGCCTAACCTACGAGCAGTACTTC CASSQRLAGLTYEQYF TRBJ2-7 TRBV7-2 - TRBD2
TGTGCCATAGCTAGGGCTAGCGGGGTTGAGCAGTACTTC CAIARASGVEQYF TRBJ2-7 TRBV6-2/TRBV6-3 once TRBD2
TGTGCCAGCAGTTTGTGGACAGAACCAGAAATGAACACTGAAGCTTTCTTT CASSLWTEPEMNTEAFF TRBJ1-1 TRBV6-1 few -
TGTGCCAGCAGCCTCGGACAACTTTCACCCCTCCACTTT CASSLGQLSPLHF TRBJ1-6 TRBV7-2 - -
TGTGCCAGCAGCCTTGCGGGGCTAGAAACAGATACGCAGTATTTT CASSLAGLETDTQYF TRBJ2-3 TRBV7-8 - -
TGTGCCAGTAGTATGGGGAGGGGACTTTCGACAGATACGCAGTATTTT CASSMGRGLSTDTQYF TRBJ2-3 TRBV19 - TRBD2
TGTGCCAGCAGTTTTGATGCAGCCGGAGTCAATGAGCAGTTCTTC CASSFDAAGVNEQFF TRBJ2-1 TRBV27 - -
TGCGCCAGCAGCCAAGAATCCAGCCCGAACACTGAAGCTTTCTTT CASSQESSPNTEAFF TRBJ1-1 TRBV4-1 few -